This record concerns one T cell receptor (beta chain) sequence. Its antigen remains unknown. This sample was included in a study of identifying expanded T cells in peripheral blood. Study outcomes and limitations: Technical replicates showed roughly 1.2 changed clones; roughly two weeks 15 to 20; four weeks 19. Two-week clone count variance significantly increased as total template count grew.

Sequencing used immunoSEQ multiplex PCR; TCRdb keeps in-frame clones, though not all of them. Altogether 65,000 to 95,000 clones are present, around nine tenths being singletons, with the ten largest covering 7.3%. Losses at the gene ends were 0 bases for V and 4 bases for J; bases not matched to a gene: 5. Looked up from germline, CDR1 is SNHLY and CDR2 is FYNNEI. This CDR3 has 16 amino acids. This chain uses TRBV2 with TRBJ2-2; 7 positions match TRBD2. The TCR comes from a person aged 18 to 70 in good health. The sample was blood. CDR3 bases: TGTGCCAGCAGTGAAGCGGGGAGGGACCCCACCGGGGAGCTGTTTTTT. It specifies CASSEAGRDPTGELFF. Using reference TRBV2 and TRBJ2-2 for the parts outside the CDR3, the full variable domain is EPEVTQTPSHQVTQMGQEVILRCVPISNHLYFYWYRQILGQKVEFLVSFYNNEISEKSEIFDDQFSVERPDGSNFTLKIRSTKLEDSAMYFCASSEAGRDPTGELFFGEGSRLTVL.